This TCR beta chain was documented in a study of blood T cell repertoires in COVID-19. The germline V gene encodes CDR1 MNHEY and CDR2 SMNVEV (reference sequence). V lost 4 bases to trimming and J lost 4 bases; unmatched junction nucleotides: 4. This CDR3 has 14 amino acids. Produced via immunoSEQ multiplex PCR; TCRdb's table is partial and in-frame only. The sample yields 200,000 to 300,000 clones, approximately 83% seen once. Sequencing used PBMCs or T cells enriched from blood (not recorded which). The source of this sequence is a woman between 40 and 55 years old with acute COVID-19. V gene TRBV27 combines with J gene TRBJ2-7, with 10 bases that match TRBD2. The CDR3 reads CASSWASGSYEQYF. The DNA of the CDR3 is TGTGCCAGCAGTTGGGCTAGCGGGAGTTACGAGCAGTACTTC.